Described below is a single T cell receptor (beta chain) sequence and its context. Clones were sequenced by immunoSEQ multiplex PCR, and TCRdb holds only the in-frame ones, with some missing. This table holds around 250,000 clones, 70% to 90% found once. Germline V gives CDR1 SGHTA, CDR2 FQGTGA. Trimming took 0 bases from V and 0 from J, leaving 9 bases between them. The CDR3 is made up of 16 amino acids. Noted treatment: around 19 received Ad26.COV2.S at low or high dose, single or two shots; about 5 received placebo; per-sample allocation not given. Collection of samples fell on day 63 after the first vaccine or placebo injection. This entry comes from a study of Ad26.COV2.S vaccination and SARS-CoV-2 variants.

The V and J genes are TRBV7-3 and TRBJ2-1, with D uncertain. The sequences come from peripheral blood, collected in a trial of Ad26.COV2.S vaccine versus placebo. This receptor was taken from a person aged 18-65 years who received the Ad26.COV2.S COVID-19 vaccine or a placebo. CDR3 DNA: TGTGCCAGCAGCTTAACTGGCCGTAGCTCCTACAATGAGCAGTTCTTC. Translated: CASSLTGRSSYNEQFF.